This TCR beta chain was documented in a study of cytomegalovirus exposure and HLA in healthy donors. Study outcomes and limitations: There were several of the most significant clusters that appeared linked to common viral pathogens in a later analysis. There was a cluster of highly shared sequence variants that was likely a sequencing artifact. Productive status was seen about 90% or about 30% of the time for most TCR beta V segments in an earlier analysis. Whilst most TCR sequences proved rare, a subset of public TCRs occurred across many donors.

Only a few counts were recorded for this clone. Its antigen remains unidentified. This CDR3 is 14 amino acids long. Trimming shortened V by 6 bases and J by 7 bases, and 15 bases separated the two germline ends. The germline gives CDR1 MNHEY, CDR2 SMNVEV (reference sequence). 60 Vbeta and 13 Jbeta primers were used in PCR. Here immunoSEQ multiplex PCR was the method, and the copy in TCRdb shows in-frame clones only, minus some. The table includes more than 150,000 clones, around 81% detected once. The sample taken for sequencing was PBMCs. This receptor was identified in a woman under 40 in good health and CMV-seronegative. The chain is built from TRBV27 and TRBJ2-2; the D gene is possibly TRBD2 (5 bases). As DNA, the CDR3 is TGTGCCAGCAGGTCCTGGCAGACTAACGGGGAGCTGTTTTTT. Residues: CASRSWQTNGELFF.